This T cell receptor beta chain was obtained from a study of T cell responses to AZD1222 COVID-19 vaccine. Method: immunoSEQ multiplex PCR; TCRdb's copy keeps in-frame clones and lacks some. Among approximately 110,000 clones listed, approximately 91% were seen once. As to this clone: No antigen is known for it.

Study observations and caveats: White British people made up most donors, females outnumbered males, and clonal diversity was possibly underestimated. Reportedly, nearly half of unique spike TCRs recognized epitopes outside B.1.351/B.1.1.7 mutations. Seropositivity was recorded at baseline in only a handful of AZD1222 recipients. Following two doses of AZD1222, Spike-specific TCR breadth and depth rose.

The CDR3 is made up of 18 amino acids. From germline, CDR1 is MNHEY and CDR2 SMNVEV (reference sequence). With 3 bases clipped from V and 2 bases from J, the junction kept 11 bases outside the gene matches. The sequences come from peripheral blood, collected on day 0 of AZD1222 vaccination. The sequence was collected from an adult in good health. The rearrangement links TRBV27 to TRBJ2-1; TRBD2 matches 9 bases. This CDR3 is CASSFGLAGTPTYNEQFF. CDR3 DNA sequence: TGTGCCAGCAGTTTTGGGCTAGCGGGAACGCCCACCTACAATGAGCAGTTCTTC.